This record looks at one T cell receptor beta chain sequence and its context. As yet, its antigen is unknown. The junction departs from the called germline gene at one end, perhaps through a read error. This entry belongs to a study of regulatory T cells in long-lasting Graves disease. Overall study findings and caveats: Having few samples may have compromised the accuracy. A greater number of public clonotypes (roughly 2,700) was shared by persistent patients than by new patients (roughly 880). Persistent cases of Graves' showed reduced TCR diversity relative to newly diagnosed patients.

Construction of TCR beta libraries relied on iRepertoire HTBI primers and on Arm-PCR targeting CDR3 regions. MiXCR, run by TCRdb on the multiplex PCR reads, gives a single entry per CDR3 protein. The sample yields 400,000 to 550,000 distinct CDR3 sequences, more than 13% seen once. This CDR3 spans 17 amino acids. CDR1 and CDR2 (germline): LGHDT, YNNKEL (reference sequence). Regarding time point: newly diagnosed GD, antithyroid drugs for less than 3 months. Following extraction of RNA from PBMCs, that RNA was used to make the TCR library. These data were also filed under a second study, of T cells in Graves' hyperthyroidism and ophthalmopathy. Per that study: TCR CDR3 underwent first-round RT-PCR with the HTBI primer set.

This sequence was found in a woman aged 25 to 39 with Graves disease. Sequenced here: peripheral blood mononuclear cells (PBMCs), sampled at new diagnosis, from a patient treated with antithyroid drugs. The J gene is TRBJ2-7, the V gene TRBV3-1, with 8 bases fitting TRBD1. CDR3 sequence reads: CAGSRTSTGVNTYEQYF. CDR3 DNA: TGTGCCGGCAGCCGAACCTCGACAGGGGTCAATACCTACGAGCAGTACTTC.